These T cell receptor beta chains were read from a single sample in a study of blood T cell repertoires in COVID-19. Using immunoSEQ multiplex PCR, the repertoire was profiled, and TCRdb retains in-frame clones only, with some absent. The table has 95,000 to 150,000 clones, about 81% seen once. The sequencing input was peripheral blood. The source of these receptors is a man younger than 40 with COVID-19, enrolled during active disease. Each CDR3 is given with its conserved first and last residue. The D gene is left open where the match is weak. Clone size is shown for a subset of rows, as once, few, many or a class of expanded clone.

clone_size | j_call | d_call | v_call | cdr3_aa | cdr3_nt
- | TRBJ1-1 | TRBD1 | TRBV7-9 | CASSSDRVGAFF | TGTGCCAGCAGCTCCGACAGGGTCGGGGCTTTCTTT
- | TRBJ1-6 | - | TRBV7-9 | CASSLSGSDNSPLHF | TGTGCCAGCAGCTTATCGGGGAGCGATAATTCACCCCTCCACTTT
- | TRBJ1-1 | TRBD1 | TRBV12-5 | CASGLTGGRTEAFF | TGTGCTAGTGGTTTAACAGGGGGCCGCACTGAAGCTTTCTTT
- | TRBJ2-7 | TRBD1 | TRBV5-4 | CASSGDSYEQYF | TGTGCCAGCAGCGGGGACAGCTACGAGCAGTACTTC
- | TRBJ1-1 | TRBD1 | TRBV7-3 | CASSVSGGGTEAFF | TGTGCCAGCAGCGTATCAGGGGGAGGCACTGAAGCTTTCTTT
- | TRBJ2-1 | - | TRBV24-1 | CATSDSLAYNEQFF | TGTGCCACCAGTGATTCGCTAGCGTACAATGAGCAGTTCTTC
- | TRBJ1-6 | - | TRBV3-1/TRBV3-2 | CASSQGGRGQYNSPLHF | TGTGCCAGCAGCCAAGGTGGGCGTGGACAGTATAATTCACCCCTCCACTTT
- | TRBJ2-3 | TRBD2 | TRBV6-2/TRBV6-3 | CASSPASLAGITDTQYF | TGTGCCAGCAGCCCAGCCTCCCTAGCGGGAATCACAGATACGCAGTATTTT
- | TRBJ2-1 | TRBD2 | TRBV7-6 | CASSLQAGGYNEQFF | TGTGCCAGCAGCTTACAAGCGGGGGGATACAATGAGCAGTTCTTC
- | TRBJ2-3 | - | TRBV6-2/TRBV6-3 | CASSFNGQTTDTQYF | TGTGCCAGCAGTTTTAATGGACAGACCACAGATACGCAGTATTTT
- | TRBJ1-2 | TRBD1 | TRBV2 | CASSPTGTEAIGYTF | TGTGCCAGCAGCCCCACCGGGACAGAGGCGATCGGCTACACCTTC
- | TRBJ2-2 | TRBD1 | TRBV5-1 | CASTTGAGELFF | TGCGCCAGCACCACAGGGGCCGGGGAGCTGTTTTTT
few | TRBJ1-2 | TRBD1 | TRBV6-5 | CASTSDRANYGYTF | TGTGCCAGCACGAGCGACAGGGCGAACTATGGCTACACCTTC
- | TRBJ1-1 | - | TRBV28 | CASSLISSVNTEAFF | TGTGCCAGCAGTTTAATATCGTCAGTGAACACTGAAGCTTTCTTT
few | TRBJ2-1 | - | TRBV5-4 | CASSGRLSGEQFF | TGTGCCAGCAGCGGCCGCCTTAGCGGAGAGCAGTTCTTC
- | TRBJ2-3 | TRBD1 | TRBV6-5 | CASTEGGFSTDTQYF | TGTGCCAGCACGGAAGGGGGCTTTAGCACAGATACGCAGTATTTT
few | TRBJ2-5 | TRBD1 | TRBV11-3 | CASSSTGRQETQYF | TGTGCCAGCAGCTCGACAGGGCGACAAGAGACCCAGTACTTC
- | TRBJ2-3 | TRBD2 | TRBV5-8 | CASSQRLAGEVDTQYF | TGTGCCAGCAGCCAGAGACTAGCGGGAGAAGTAGATACGCAGTATTTT
once | TRBJ2-1 | TRBD1 | TRBV7-9 | CASSSQRTGKVFYEQFF | TGTGCCAGCAGCTCCCAGAGGACAGGGAAGGTCTTTTATGAGCAGTTCTTC
few | TRBJ1-5 | - | TRBV6-2/TRBV6-3 | CASSYYVQGIYSNQPQHF | TGTGCCAGCAGTTACTACGTCCAGGGCATATATAGCAATCAGCCCCAGCATTTT
- | TRBJ1-4 | - | TRBV5-8 | CASSTRNTNEKLFF | TGTGCCAGCAGTACGAGGAACACTAATGAAAAACTGTTTTTT
- | TRBJ2-2 | TRBD1 | TRBV10-2 | CATGRTGPTGELFF | TGCGCCACCGGACGGACAGGGCCCACCGGGGAGCTGTTTTTT
- | TRBJ1-1 | - | TRBV4-1 | CASSQDPGPDTEAFF | TGCGCCAGCAGCCAAGATCCGGGTCCGGACACTGAAGCTTTCTTT
- | TRBJ1-1 | TRBD1 | TRBV29-1 | CSVPGTGGKQTEAFF | TGCAGCGTGCCGGGGACAGGGGGAAAACAGACTGAAGCTTTCTTT
once | TRBJ2-3 | - | TRBV28 | CASSLPMESTDTQYF | TGTGCCAGCAGTTTACCCATGGAGTCCACAGATACGCAGTATTTT
- | TRBJ2-7 | - | TRBV6-6 | CASSYTGGGYEQYF | TGTGCCAGCAGTTACACTGGCGGAGGCTACGAGCAGTACTTC
once | TRBJ1-1 | - | TRBV7-2 | CASSLAQGRQAFF | TGTGCCAGCAGCTTAGCGCAGGGCAGGCAAGCTTTCTTT
- | TRBJ1-1 | - | TRBV19 | CASSILYRHWGSGNTEAFF | TGTGCCAGTAGTATCTTGTACCGACATTGGGGCAGTGGGAACACTGAAGCTTTCTTT
- | TRBJ2-5 | - | TRBV29-1 | CSVRLGLQETQYF | TGCAGCGTCCGTTTGGGCCTCCAAGAGACCCAGTACTTC
- | TRBJ1-5 | - | TRBV2 | CASSPFQGPNQPQHF | TGTGCCAGCAGTCCCTTTCAGGGTCCCAATCAGCCCCAGCATTTT
- | TRBJ2-1 | TRBD2 | TRBV29-1 | CSVSTSGNEQFF | TGCAGCGTATCCACTAGCGGGAATGAGCAGTTCTTC
- | TRBJ1-4 | - | TRBV10-1 | CASSAPGTDNEKLFF | TGCGCCAGCAGTGCCCCGGGAACCGATAATGAAAAACTGTTTTTT
- | TRBJ1-1 | TRBD1 | TRBV10-3 | CAIRDFDRGDTEAFF | TGTGCCATCAGGGACTTCGACAGGGGAGACACTGAAGCTTTCTTT
- | TRBJ2-7 | TRBD1 | TRBV5-1 | CASKERTGVAEQYF | TGCGCCAGCAAAGAGCGGACAGGGGTTGCCGAGCAGTACTTC
once | TRBJ1-1 | - | TRBV6-5 | CASSYGPGGEAFF | TGTGCCAGCAGTTACGGGCCCGGAGGAGAAGCTTTCTTT
- | TRBJ1-1 | - | TRBV6-5 | CASRVTVENTEAFF | TGTGCCAGCAGAGTGACAGTGGAGAACACTGAAGCTTTCTTT
- | TRBJ2-1 | - | TRBV28 | CASSLSWPRQDRRSYNEQFF | TGTGCCAGCAGTTTAAGTTGGCCTCGACAGGACAGACGCTCCTACAATGAGCAGTTCTTC
- | TRBJ1-2 | - | TRBV28 | CASSLEPDSFYGYTF | TGTGCCAGCAGTTTAGAACCGGACAGCTTCTATGGCTACACCTTC
- | TRBJ2-1 | TRBD2 | TRBV6-5 | CASMSSGRAYNEQFF | TGTGCCAGCATGAGTAGCGGGAGGGCCTACAATGAGCAGTTCTTC
- | TRBJ1-1 | - | TRBV10-2 | CASGQAGHTEAFF | TGCGCCTCAGGCCAGGCGGGACACACTGAAGCTTTCTTT
- | TRBJ1-4 | TRBD1 | TRBV10-2 | CASRRGPDEKLFF | TGCGCCAGCAGGAGGGGGCCGGATGAAAAACTGTTTTTT
- | TRBJ1-2 | - | TRBV12-3/TRBV12-4 | CATTLAEAYGYTF | TGTGCCACCACCCTGGCGGAGGCCTATGGCTACACCTTC
- | TRBJ1-3 | - | TRBV6-5 | CASQRGGSSGNTIYF | TGTGCCAGCCAACGGGGCGGGAGCTCTGGAAACACCATATATTTT
- | TRBJ1-2 | TRBD1 | TRBV2 | CASSGGDRGSGYTF | TGTGCCAGCAGTGGTGGGGACAGGGGTAGTGGCTACACCTTC
medium-sized | TRBJ2-2 | TRBD2 | TRBV5-6 | CASSNGLAGLDTGELFF | TGTGCCAGCAGCAACGGACTAGCGGGCCTGGACACCGGGGAGCTGTTTTTT
- | TRBJ2-5 | TRBD2 | TRBV28 | CASSSPLEGLAVGTQYF | TGTGCCAGCAGTTCTCCCCTGGAGGGACTAGCAGTCGGGACCCAGTACTTC
- | TRBJ2-7 | - | TRBV28 | CASSLGGSYEQYF | TGTGCCAGCAGTTTAGGGGGGTCCTACGAGCAGTACTTC
- | TRBJ2-2 | TRBD1 | TRBV9 | CASSAGQGGTGELFF | TGTGCCAGCAGCGCAGGACAGGGTGGGACCGGGGAGCTGTTTTTT
- | TRBJ1-2 | - | TRBV9 | CASSADTLYGYTF | TGTGCCAGCAGCGCCGACACCCTCTATGGCTACACCTTC
- | TRBJ2-7 | - | TRBV7-9 | CASSSRTDPSREQYF | TGTGCCAGCAGCTCCAGGACAGACCCCTCGAGGGAGCAGTACTTC
- | TRBJ2-7 | - | TRBV11-1 | CASSRLTTSYEQYF | TGTGCCAGCAGCAGACTTACCACCTCCTACGAGCAGTACTTC
- | TRBJ1-5 | - | TRBV19 | CASRQVGSNQPQHF | TGTGCCAGTAGGCAGGTGGGCAGCAATCAGCCCCAGCATTTT
- | TRBJ1-2 | - | TRBV30 | CAWSVGGDYGYTF | TGTGCCTGGAGTGTGGGGGGAGACTATGGCTACACCTTC